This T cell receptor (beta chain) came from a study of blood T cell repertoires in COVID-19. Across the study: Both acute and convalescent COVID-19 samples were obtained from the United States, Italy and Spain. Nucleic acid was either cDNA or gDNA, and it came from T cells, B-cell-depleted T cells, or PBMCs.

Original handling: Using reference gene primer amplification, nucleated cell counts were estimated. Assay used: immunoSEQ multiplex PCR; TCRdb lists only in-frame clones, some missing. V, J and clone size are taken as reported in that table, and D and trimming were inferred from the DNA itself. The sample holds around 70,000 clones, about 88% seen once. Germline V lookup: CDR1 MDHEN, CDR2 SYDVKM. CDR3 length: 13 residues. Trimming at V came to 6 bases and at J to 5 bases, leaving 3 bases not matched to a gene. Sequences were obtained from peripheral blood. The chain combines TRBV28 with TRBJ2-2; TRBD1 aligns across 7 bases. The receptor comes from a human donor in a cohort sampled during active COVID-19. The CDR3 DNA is TGTGCCAGCAGGTTGACAGGGACCGGGGAGCTGTTTTTT. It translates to CASRLTGTGELFF.